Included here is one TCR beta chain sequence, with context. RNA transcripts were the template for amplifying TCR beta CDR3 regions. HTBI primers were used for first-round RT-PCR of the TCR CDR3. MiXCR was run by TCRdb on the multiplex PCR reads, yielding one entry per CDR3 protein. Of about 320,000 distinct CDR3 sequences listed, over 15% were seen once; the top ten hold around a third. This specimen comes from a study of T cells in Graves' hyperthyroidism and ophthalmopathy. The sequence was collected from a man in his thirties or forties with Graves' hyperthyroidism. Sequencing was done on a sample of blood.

CDR3 protein: CASSPAGHNEQFF. The CDR3 region has the DNA TGTGCCAGCAGCCCAGCGGGGCACAATGAGCAGTTCTTC. The chain employs TRBV14 and TRBJ2-1, with 7 bases lining up with TRBD2. The CDR3 is made up of 13 amino acids. Germline trimming cut 4 bases from V and 5 bases from J; bases unmatched to any gene: 2. Per the germline V gene, CDR1 is SGHDN and CDR2 is FVKESK.